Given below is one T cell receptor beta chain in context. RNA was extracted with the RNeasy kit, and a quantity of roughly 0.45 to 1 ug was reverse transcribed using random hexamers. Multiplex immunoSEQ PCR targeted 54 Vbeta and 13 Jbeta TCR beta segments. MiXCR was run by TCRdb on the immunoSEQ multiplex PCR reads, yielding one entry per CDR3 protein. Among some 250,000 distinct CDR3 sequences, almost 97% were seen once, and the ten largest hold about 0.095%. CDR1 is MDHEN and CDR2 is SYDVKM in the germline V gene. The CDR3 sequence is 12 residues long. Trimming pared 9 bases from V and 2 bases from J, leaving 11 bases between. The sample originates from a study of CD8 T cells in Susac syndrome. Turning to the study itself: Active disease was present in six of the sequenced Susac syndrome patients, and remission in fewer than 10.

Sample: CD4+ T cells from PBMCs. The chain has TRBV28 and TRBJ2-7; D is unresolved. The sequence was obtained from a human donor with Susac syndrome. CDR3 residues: CASQVLPYEQYF. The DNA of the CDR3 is TGTGCCAGTCAGGTTTTACCCTACGAGCAGTACTTC.